These 8 T cell receptor beta chains were all obtained from the same sample, sequenced in a study of T cells in tuberculosis. Some clones are missing from TCRdb's copy, which holds only in-frame ones; the method was immunoSEQ multiplex PCR. The sample shows nearly 60,000 clones, roughly 86% of them seen only once. Thawed, overnight-rested PBMC were stained with GMM-loaded CD1B tetramer, viability dye and anti-CD3, then sorted. CD1B tetramers were loaded with Rhodococcus equi-derived C32 glucose monomycolate. Specimen: CD1b-GMM tetramer-negative cells sorted from PBMCs. These receptors were collected from an adult woman with latent tuberculosis.

This chain links TRBV29-1 with TRBJ2-7, with D tentatively TRBD1 (6 bases). Germline loops: CDR1 SQVTM, CDR2 ANQGSEA. V shed 7 bases and J shed 4 bases, with 17 bases lying between them. This CDR3 comprises 13 residues. The CDR3 spells CSGTEGVGYEQYF. In nucleotides, the CDR3 is TGCAGCGGGACAGAGGGGGTGGGGTACGAGCAGTACTTC.

CDR3: CASRRTSGGGWGNEQFF. CDR3 bases: TGTGCCAGCAGACGGACTAGCGGGGGAGGGTGGGGCAATGAGCAGTTCTTC. This chain links TRBV2 with TRBJ2-1; TRBD2 matches 13 bases. The CDR3 runs 17 residues. The V and J ends lost 6 bases and 6 bases, in that order; junction bases with no gene match: 11. CDR1 is SNHLY and CDR2 is FYNNEI in the germline V gene.

The chain joins TRBV4-1 to TRBJ2-5; 8 nucleotides match TRBD1. This CDR3 is built from 17 residues. V shed 5 bases and J 4 bases; nucleotides not matched to a gene: 15. The germline V gene encodes CDR1 MGHRA and CDR2 YSYEKL. The CDR3 nucleotides read TGCGCCAGCAGCGGGCTGGGTCTCAGGACAGGGACAGAGACCCAGTACTTC. Translating it yields CASSGLGLRTGTETQYF.

V usage is TRBV28 and J usage is TRBJ2-7; 7 nucleotides agree with TRBD1. The CDR3 length is 14 residues. The germline CDR1 and CDR2 sequences are MDHEN and SYDVKM. Trimming at V came to 5 bases and at J to 5 bases, leaving 9 bases not matched to a gene. The CDR3 spells CASSPIDRAHEQYF. CDR3 DNA sequence: TGTGCCAGCAGTCCGATCGACAGGGCCCACGAGCAGTACTTC.

DNA for the CDR3: TGTGCCAGCAGCTTGGAGACCGGGGAGCTGTTTTTT. Its protein product is CASSLETGELFF. This chain joins TRBV13 and TRBJ2-2; D remains ambiguous. The V end was cut by 3 bases, the J end by 5 bases, with 4 bases between. The germline V gene encodes CDR1 PRHDT and CDR2 FYEKMQ (reference sequence). CDR3 length: 12 amino acids.

This clone is medium-sized within its sample. The J gene is TRBJ1-2, the V gene TRBV7-2, with D unclear. Looked up from germline, CDR1 is SGHTA and CDR2 is FQGNSA. CDR3 length: 14 residues. Trimming pared 2 bases from V and 5 bases from J, leaving 12 bases between. CDR3 amino acids: CASSLNEGSYGYTF. Written as DNA, the CDR3 is TGTGCCAGCAGCTTAAATGAGGGTAGTTATGGCTACACCTTC. The entire variable domain, with the rest obtained from reference TRBV7-2 and TRBJ1-2, is as follows: GAGVSQSPSNKVTEKGKDVELRCDPISGHTALYWYRQSLGQGLEFLIYFQGNSAPDKSGLPSDRFSAERTGGSVSTLTIQRTQQEDSAVYLCASSLNEGSYGYTFGSGTRLTVV.

The chain is built from TRBV6-6 and TRBJ1-1; D not certain. In germline, CDR1 is MNHNY, CDR2 SVGAGI (reference sequence). The ends were cut back, 6 bases at V and 7 bases at J, with 15 bases in the middle. The CDR3 totals 13 residues. CDR3 nucleotide sequence: TGTGCCAGCAGCCCGGGGAGGTTCCGTGAAGCTTTCTTT. This encodes CASSPGRFREAFF.

The genes are TRBV14 and TRBJ1-2; D remains unclear. The CDR3 totals 13 residues. With 3 bases removed from V and 0 bases from J, the gap between germline ends came to 5 bases. Looked up from germline, CDR1 is SGHDN and CDR2 is FVKESK. CDR3 coding DNA: TGTGCCAGCAGCCATGGAGCTAACTATGGCTACACCTTC. This translates into CASSHGANYGYTF.